Listed here are 21 T cell receptor beta chains from one sample, sequenced in a study of blood T cell repertoires in COVID-19. Assay used: immunoSEQ multiplex PCR; TCRdb lists only in-frame clones, some missing. Of a few hundred thousand clones listed, under 85% were seen once; the top ten hold approximately 2%. Material for sequencing was peripheral blood. The receptors derive from a man aged 25 to 40 who had recovered from COVID-19.

The rearrangement links TRBV5-1 to TRBJ2-7; TRBD1 aligns across 10 bases. This CDR3 has 15 residues. The germline V gene has CDR1 SGHRS and CDR2 YFSETQ. With V trimmed by 0 bases and J by 3 bases, 3 bases remained unmatched. CDR3 in amino acids: CASSLEWDRGYEQYF. The CDR3 DNA sequence: TGCGCCAGCAGCTTGGAATGGGACAGGGGCTACGAGCAGTACTTC.

The chain couples TRBV7-8 to TRBJ2-5, with 7 bases aligning to TRBD2. The CDR3 is 14 amino acids. CDR1 and CDR2 from the germline V gene are SGHVS and FQNEAQ. V shed 6 bases, J shed 5 bases, and the junction held 9 bases outside the gene matches. The CDR3 bases are TGTGCCAGCAGTTGGGGGAGGGATGGGGAGACCCAGTACTTC. Its translation is CASSWGRDGETQYF.

This clone was observed a few times. The rearrangement links TRBV2 to TRBJ1-6; the match to TRBD1 covers 8 bases. CDR1 and CDR2 (germline): SNHLY, FYNNEI. This CDR3 region has 16 residues. Germline trimming cut 6 bases from V and 4 bases from J; bases unmatched to any gene: 8. The CDR3 DNA follows: TGTGCCAGCAGGGACCAGGGGGCCAGTTATAATTCACCCCTCCACTTT. Amino acids: CASRDQGASYNSPLHF.

The chain has TRBV4-1 and TRBJ1-5, with D perhaps matching TRBD1 (5 bases). V lost 3 bases and J lost 3, with 12 bases in between. The CDR3 runs 15 residues. CDR1 is MGHRA, CDR2 YSYEKL, per germline. The CDR3: CASSHGRGNNQPQHF. DNA for the CDR3: TGCGCCAGCAGCCATGGCCGGGGGAACAATCAGCCCCAGCATTTT.

The rearrangement links TRBV7-2 to TRBJ1-2; 7 nucleotides agree with TRBD1. V lost 4 bases and J lost 8; bases outside the gene matches: 4. Germline V gives CDR1 SGHTA, CDR2 FQGNSA. CDR3 length: 12 amino acids. The CDR3, as DNA: TGTGCCAGCAGCTCCGACAGGGTGGGCTACACCTTC. Translating it yields CASSSDRVGYTF.

The rearrangement links TRBV2 to TRBJ1-5; a possible D gene is TRBD1 (6 bases). The CDR3 has 14 residues. Trimming pared 5 bases from V and 4 bases from J, leaving 12 bases between. Germline V gives CDR1 SNHLY, CDR2 FYNNEI. The CDR3: CASSIGTLNQPQHF. The CDR3 coding sequence is TGTGCCAGCAGTATCGGGACACTTAATCAGCCCCAGCATTTT.

This chain joins TRBV18 and TRBJ2-7; the match to TRBD1 covers 11 bases. Germline V gene sequence: CDR1 KGHSH, CDR2 LQKENI. V dropped 4 bases and J dropped 5; count of bases not matched to a gene: 7. The length of the CDR3 is 15 residues. The CDR3 sequence is CASSRSGTGGHEQYF. The CDR3 bases are TGTGCCAGCTCACGTTCGGGGACAGGGGGACACGAGCAGTACTTC. The full variable domain, with the rest looked up from reference TRBV18 and TRBJ2-7, is NAGVMQNPRHLVRRRGQEARLRCSPMKGHSHVYWYRQLPEEGLKFMVYLQKENIIDESGMPKERFSAEFPKEGPSILRIQQVVRGDSAAYFCASSRSGTGGHEQYFGPGTRLTVT.

This clone was seen a handful of times. This chain joins TRBV2 and TRBJ2-7; 8 bases line up with TRBD2. With 4 bases clipped from V and 2 bases from J, the junction kept 10 bases outside the gene matches. The CDR3 extends over 16 amino acids. CDR1 is SNHLY and CDR2 is FYNNEI in the germline V gene. In DNA form, the CDR3 reads TGTGCCAGCAGTGGAGTGACTAGCGCGATGACCTACGAGCAGTACTTC. This codes for CASSGVTSAMTYEQYF. Full variable domain (outside the CDR3, taken from reference TRBV2 and TRBJ2-7): EPEVTQTPSHQVTQMGQEVILRCVPISNHLYFYWYRQILGQKVEFLVSFYNNEISEKSEIFDDQFSVERPDGSNFTLKIRSTKLEDSAMYFCASSGVTSAMTYEQYFGPGTRLTVT.

The CDR3 loop reads CASSHDRDNQPQHF. CDR3 nucleotides: TGTGCCAGTAGTCACGACAGGGATAATCAGCCCCAGCATTTT. J is TRBJ1-5 and V is TRBV19; 7 nucleotides line up with TRBD1. The germline CDR1 and CDR2 sequences are LNHDA and SQIVND (reference sequence). The CDR3 sequence is 14 residues long. Germline trimming cut 5 bases from V and 4 bases from J; bases unmatched to any gene: 5.

The chain couples TRBV4-2 to TRBJ2-1, with 11 positions matching TRBD1. CDR3 length equals 16 residues. V was pared by 0 bases and J by 8 bases, with 6 bases of the junction left unmatched. The germline V gene encodes CDR1 LGHNA and CDR2 YNFKEQ. The chain's CDR3 is CASSQEGTGGGDEQFF. Written as DNA, the CDR3 is TGTGCCAGCAGCCAAGAAGGGACAGGGGGTGGAGATGAGCAGTTCTTC.

The V call is TRBV12-5, the J call TRBJ2-1, with D perhaps matching TRBD1 (5 bases). This CDR3 comprises 13 residues. In germline, CDR1 is LGHNT, CDR2 FRNRAP. V was clipped by 2 bases and J by 7 bases, with 9 bases between them. The CDR3 is CASGLTRANEQFF. The CDR3 DNA reads TGTGCTAGTGGTTTGACCAGGGCAAATGAGCAGTTCTTC.

To note about this clone: The sample has other DNA sequences that encode this CDR3 too. The chain links TRBV7-6 to TRBJ2-7, with 8 nucleotides matching TRBD2. The CDR3 runs to 14 residues. The germline gives CDR1 SGHVS, CDR2 FNYEAQ. J lost 1 base, V lost 5 bases, and 4 bases had no gene match. CDR3 nucleotides: TGTGCCAGCAGCGCGGGGGGCTTATCCTACGAGCAGTACTTC. Translating gives CASSAGGLSYEQYF.

This rearrangement joins TRBV9 to TRBJ2-3; 8 nucleotides match TRBD2. The ends lost 3 bases at V and 1 base at J; junction bases unmatched: 10. Germline CDR1 reads SGDLS; CDR2 reads YYNGEE. The CDR3 is 17 residues long. CDR3 loop: CASSAVPLAGRTDTQYF. For the CDR3, the DNA is TGTGCCAGCAGCGCGGTTCCCCTAGCGGGCCGCACAGATACGCAGTATTTT.

The chain links TRBV2 to TRBJ1-6; 9 nucleotides match TRBD1. V shed 5 bases, J shed 8 bases, and the junction held 7 bases outside the gene matches. This CDR3 region has 15 residues. Germline values: CDR1 SNHLY, CDR2 FYNNEI. In DNA, the CDR3 is TGTGCCAGCAGTCCTCCGGGACAGGGACATTCACCCCTCCACTTT. It codes for CASSPPGQGHSPLHF.

This chain links TRBV25-1 with TRBJ1-2, with TRBD1 matching 7 bases. The V segment lost 3 bases and the J segment 8 bases; nucleotides outside the gene matches: 6. The germline gives CDR1 MGHDK, CDR2 SYGVNS. The CDR3 has 13 amino acids. The CDR3 nucleotides read TGTGCCAGCAGTGATTGGGACAGAGGGGGCTACACCTTC. Translated: CASSDWDRGGYTF.

The V gene is TRBV5-4, the J gene TRBJ1-1; 7 bases agree with TRBD1. V was clipped by 4 bases and J by 2 bases; unmatched bases: 5. The germline V gene encodes CDR1 SGHNT and CDR2 YYREEE (reference sequence). The CDR3 extends over 14 amino acids. For the CDR3, the DNA is TGTGCCAGCAGCACGGACAGGTCTAACACTGAAGCTTTCTTT. Its protein product is CASSTDRSNTEAFF. Full variable domain (rest looked up from reference TRBV5-4 and TRBJ1-1): ETGVTQSPTHLIKTRGQQVTLRCSSQSGHNTVSWYQQALGQGPQFIFQYYREEENGRGNFPPRFSGLQFPNYSSELNVNALELDDSALYLCASSTDRSNTEAFFGQGTRLTVV.

V usage is TRBV5-1 and J usage is TRBJ1-3; D uncertain. The CDR3 consists of 13 residues. Germline V lookup: CDR1 SGHRS, CDR2 YFSETQ. The V end was cut by 7 bases, the J end by 0 bases, with 8 bases between. The CDR3 loop reads CASRESSGNTIYF. CDR3 in DNA: TGCGCCAGCCGGGAGAGCTCTGGAAACACCATATATTTT.

The CDR3 protein is CASRPTTRDYEQYV. CDR3 DNA: TGTGCCAGCAGACCGACGACGAGGGATTACGAGCAGTACGTC. This chain uses TRBV6-5 with TRBJ2-7, with a possible D match to TRBD2 (5 bases). The length of the CDR3 is 14 residues. Between the trimmed V and J ends, which lost 6 bases and 4 bases, there was a span of 16 bases. CDR1 and CDR2 from the germline V gene are MNHEY and SVGAGI.

The chain couples TRBV18 to TRBJ1-5, with 8 bases aligning to TRBD1. J gave up 7 bases and V 6 bases, and 11 bases lay outside the gene matches. The CDR3 has 15 amino acids. In germline, CDR1 is KGHSH, CDR2 LQKENI. CDR3 region: CASSAGTGLIQPQHF. CDR3 DNA sequence: TGTGCCAGCTCCGCCGGGACAGGACTCATCCAGCCCCAGCATTTT.

This clone was counted between two and nine times. V and J are TRBV2 and TRBJ1-1, with no clear D. CDR1 and CDR2 from the germline V gene are SNHLY and FYNNEI. Trimming cost V 2 bases and J 1 base, with 14 bases left between them. This CDR3 is built from 16 residues. The CDR3 DNA sequence: TGTGCCAGCAGTGAAAACGCGAGGGTGGCGAACACTGAAGCTTTCTTT. Translation gives CASSENARVANTEAFF.

This clone was recorded a few times. V and J are TRBV18 and TRBJ1-4, with a tentative D call TRBD1 (6 bases). The CDR3 totals 14 residues. Germline V gene sequence: CDR1 KGHSH, CDR2 LQKENI. Trimming took off 1 base at V and 8 bases at J, with 11 bases between the two ends. CDR3 bases: TGTGCCAGCTCACCACAACAGGGACCCGAAAAACTGTTTTTT. Amino acid sequence: CASSPQQGPEKLFF.